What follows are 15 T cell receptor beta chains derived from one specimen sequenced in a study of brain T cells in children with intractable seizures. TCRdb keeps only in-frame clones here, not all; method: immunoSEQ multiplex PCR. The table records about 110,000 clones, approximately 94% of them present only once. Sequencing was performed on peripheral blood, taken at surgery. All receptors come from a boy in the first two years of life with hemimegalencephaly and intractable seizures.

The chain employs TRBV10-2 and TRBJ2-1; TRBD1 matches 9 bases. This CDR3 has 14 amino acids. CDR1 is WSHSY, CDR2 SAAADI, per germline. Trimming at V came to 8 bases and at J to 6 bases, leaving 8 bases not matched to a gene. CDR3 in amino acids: CASQPGTGSNEQFF. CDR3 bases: TGCGCCAGCCAGCCCGGGACAGGGTCCAATGAGCAGTTCTTC.

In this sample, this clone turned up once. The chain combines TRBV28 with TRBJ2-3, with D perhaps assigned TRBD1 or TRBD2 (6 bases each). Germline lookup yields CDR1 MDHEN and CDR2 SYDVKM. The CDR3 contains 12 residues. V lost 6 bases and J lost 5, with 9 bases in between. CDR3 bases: TGTGCCAGCAGGGAGGGGGGAGATACGCAGTATTTT. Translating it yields CASREGGDTQYF.

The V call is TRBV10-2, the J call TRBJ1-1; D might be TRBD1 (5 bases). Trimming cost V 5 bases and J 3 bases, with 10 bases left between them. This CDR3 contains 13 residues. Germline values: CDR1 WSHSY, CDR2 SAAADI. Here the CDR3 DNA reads TGCGCCAGCAGTTCCCCGGGGGACACTGAAGCTTTCTTT. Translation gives CASSSPGDTEAFF.

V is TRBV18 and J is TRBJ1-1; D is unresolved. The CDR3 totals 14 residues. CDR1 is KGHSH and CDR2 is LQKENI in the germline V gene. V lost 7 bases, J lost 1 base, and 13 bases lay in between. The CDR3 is CASFPGRTNTEAFF. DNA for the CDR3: TGTGCCAGCTTCCCTGGACGGACGAACACTGAAGCTTTCTTT.

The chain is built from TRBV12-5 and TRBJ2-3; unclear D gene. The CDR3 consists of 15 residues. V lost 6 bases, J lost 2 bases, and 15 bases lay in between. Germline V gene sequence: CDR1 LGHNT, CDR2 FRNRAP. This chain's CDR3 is CASGLGRTFTDTQYF. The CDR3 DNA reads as TGTGCTAGTGGCCTCGGACGGACCTTCACAGATACGCAGTATTTT.

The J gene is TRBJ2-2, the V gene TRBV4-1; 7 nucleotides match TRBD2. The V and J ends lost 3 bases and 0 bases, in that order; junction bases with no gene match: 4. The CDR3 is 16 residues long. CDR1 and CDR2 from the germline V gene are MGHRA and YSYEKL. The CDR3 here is CASSHLGLANTGELFF. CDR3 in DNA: TGCGCCAGCAGCCACCTCGGACTAGCGAACACCGGGGAGCTGTTTTTT.

CDR3 region: CASSPRGYGYTF. In DNA form, the CDR3 reads TGTGCCAGCAGCCCAAGGGGGTATGGCTACACCTTC. This chain links TRBV9 with TRBJ1-2; a weak D match, TRBD1 (6 bases). The germline V and J ends were trimmed by 4 bases and 5 bases, with 9 bases remaining between them. Germline CDR1 and CDR2: SGDLS and YYNGEE. The CDR3 contains 12 residues.

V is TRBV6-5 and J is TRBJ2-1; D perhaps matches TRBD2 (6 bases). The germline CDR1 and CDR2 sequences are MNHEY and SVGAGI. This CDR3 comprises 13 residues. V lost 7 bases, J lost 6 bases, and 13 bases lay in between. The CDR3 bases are TGTGCCAGCAAGACCACTAGCCTCAATGAGCAGTTCTTC. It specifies CASKTTSLNEQFF.

The CDR3 spells CASGRQGTQYF. DNA of the CDR3: TGTGCCAGCGGCAGGCAGGGGACCCAGTACTTC. J is TRBJ2-5 and V is TRBV12-3 or TRBV12-4; D possibly corresponds to TRBD1 (5 bases). With 8 bases removed from V and 7 bases from J, the gap between germline ends came to 11 bases. This CDR3 spans 11 amino acids.

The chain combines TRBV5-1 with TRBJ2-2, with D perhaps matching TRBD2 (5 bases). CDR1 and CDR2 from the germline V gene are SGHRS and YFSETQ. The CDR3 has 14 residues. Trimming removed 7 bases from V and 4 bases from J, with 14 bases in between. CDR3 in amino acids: CASRLSVITGELFF. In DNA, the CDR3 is TGCGCCAGCCGACTTAGCGTGATCACCGGGGAGCTGTTTTTT.

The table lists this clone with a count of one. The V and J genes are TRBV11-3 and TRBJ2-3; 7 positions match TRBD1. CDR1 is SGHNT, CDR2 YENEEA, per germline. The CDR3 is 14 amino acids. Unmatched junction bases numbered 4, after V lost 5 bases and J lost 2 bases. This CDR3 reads CASSPTGITDTQYF. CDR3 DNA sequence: TGTGCCAGCAGCCCGACAGGGATCACAGATACGCAGTATTTT.

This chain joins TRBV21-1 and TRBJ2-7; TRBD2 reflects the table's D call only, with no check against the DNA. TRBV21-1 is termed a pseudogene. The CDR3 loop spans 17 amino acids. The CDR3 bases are TGTGCCAGCACCGAAACAATTGGGACTAGCGGGTACTACGAGCAGTACTTC. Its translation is CASTETIGTSGYYEQYF.

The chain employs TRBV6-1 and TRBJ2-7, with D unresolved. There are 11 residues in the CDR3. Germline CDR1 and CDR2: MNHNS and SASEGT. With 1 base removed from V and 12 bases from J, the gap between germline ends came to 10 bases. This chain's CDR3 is CASSEVGSRYF. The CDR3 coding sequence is TGTGCCAGCAGTGAAGTCGGCAGCCGGTACTTC.

The CDR3 region is CASSLGLAGVTDTQYF. CDR3 DNA: TGCGCCAGCAGCTTAGGACTAGCGGGAGTTACAGATACGCAGTATTTT. V usage is TRBV5-1 and J usage is TRBJ2-3, with TRBD2 matching over 13 bases. Germline lookup yields CDR1 SGHRS and CDR2 YFSETQ. Trimming took 2 bases from V and 3 from J; bases not matched to a gene: 3. This CDR3 spans 16 amino acids.

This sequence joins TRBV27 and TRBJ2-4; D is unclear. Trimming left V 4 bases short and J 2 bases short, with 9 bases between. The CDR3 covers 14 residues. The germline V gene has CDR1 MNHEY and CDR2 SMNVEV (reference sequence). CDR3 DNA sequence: TGTGCCAGCAGTTCCTGGGGTTCCAAAAACATTCAGTACTTC. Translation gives CASSSWGSKNIQYF.